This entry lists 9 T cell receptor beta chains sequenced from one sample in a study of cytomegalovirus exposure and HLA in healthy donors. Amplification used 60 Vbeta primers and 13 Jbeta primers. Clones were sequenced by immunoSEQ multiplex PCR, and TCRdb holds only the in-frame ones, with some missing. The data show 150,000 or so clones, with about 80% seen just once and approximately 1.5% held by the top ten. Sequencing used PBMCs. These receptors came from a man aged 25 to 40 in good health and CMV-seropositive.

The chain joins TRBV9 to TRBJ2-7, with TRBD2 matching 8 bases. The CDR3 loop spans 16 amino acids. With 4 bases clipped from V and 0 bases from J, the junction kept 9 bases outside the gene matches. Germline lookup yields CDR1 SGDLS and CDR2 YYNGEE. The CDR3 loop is CASSFSGGASSYEQYF. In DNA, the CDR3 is TGTGCCAGCAGCTTCAGCGGGGGCGCCAGCTCCTACGAGCAGTACTTC.

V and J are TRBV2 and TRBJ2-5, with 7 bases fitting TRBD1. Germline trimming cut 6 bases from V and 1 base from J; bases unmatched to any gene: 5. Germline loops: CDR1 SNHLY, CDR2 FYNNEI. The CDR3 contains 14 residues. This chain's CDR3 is CASRSGQPQETQYF. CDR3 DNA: TGTGCCAGCAGATCGGGACAGCCCCAAGAGACCCAGTACTTC. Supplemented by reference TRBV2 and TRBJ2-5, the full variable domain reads EPEVTQTPSHQVTQMGQEVILRCVPISNHLYFYWYRQILGQKVEFLVSFYNNEISEKSEIFDDQFSVERPDGSNFTLKIRSTKLEDSAMYFCASRSGQPQETQYFGPGTRLLVL.

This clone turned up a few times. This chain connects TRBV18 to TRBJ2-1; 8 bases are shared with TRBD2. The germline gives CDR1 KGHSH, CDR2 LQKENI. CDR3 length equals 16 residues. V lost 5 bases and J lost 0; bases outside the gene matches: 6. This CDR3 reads CASSNLLADSYNEQFF. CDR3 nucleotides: TGTGCCAGCTCAAACCTACTAGCGGACTCCTACAATGAGCAGTTCTTC.

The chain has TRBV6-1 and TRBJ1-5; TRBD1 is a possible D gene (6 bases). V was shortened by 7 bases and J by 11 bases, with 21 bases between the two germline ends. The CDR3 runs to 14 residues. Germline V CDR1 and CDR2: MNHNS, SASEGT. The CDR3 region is CASKGEPPQGAQHF. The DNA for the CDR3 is TGTGCCAGCAAGGGGGAGCCCCCCCAAGGGGCCCAGCATTTT.

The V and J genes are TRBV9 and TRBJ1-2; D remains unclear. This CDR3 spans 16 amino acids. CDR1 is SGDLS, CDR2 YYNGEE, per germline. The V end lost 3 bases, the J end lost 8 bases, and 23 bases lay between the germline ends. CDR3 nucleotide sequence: TGTGCCAGCAGCGAGACCTTCGGGATCGGAACGGAAGGCTACACCTTC. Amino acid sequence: CASSETFGIGTEGYTF.

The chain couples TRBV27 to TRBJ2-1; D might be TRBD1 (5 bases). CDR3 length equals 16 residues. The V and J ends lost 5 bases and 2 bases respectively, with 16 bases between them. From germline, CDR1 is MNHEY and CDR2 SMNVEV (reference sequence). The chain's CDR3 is CASSLSRATPYNEQFF. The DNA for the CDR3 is TGTGCCAGCAGTCTTTCCAGGGCCACACCCTACAATGAGCAGTTCTTC.

As DNA, the CDR3 is TGTGCCTGGAGCAGCGGACAGGGTTTCCAGCCCCAGCATTTT. Translated, it gives CAWSSGQGFQPQHF. The rearrangement joins TRBV30 to TRBJ1-5, with 8 bases lining up with TRBD1. Germline trimming cut 3 bases from V and 7 bases from J; bases unmatched to any gene: 8. The germline V gene has CDR1 GTSNPN and CDR2 SVGIG (reference sequence). The CDR3 has 14 residues.

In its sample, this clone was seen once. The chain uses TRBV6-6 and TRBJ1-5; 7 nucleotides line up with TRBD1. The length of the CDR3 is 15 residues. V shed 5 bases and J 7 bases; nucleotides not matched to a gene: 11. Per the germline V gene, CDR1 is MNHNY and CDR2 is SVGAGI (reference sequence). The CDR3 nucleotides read TGTGCCAGCAGTCGCGGACAGGCTGAGGAGCAGCCCCAGCATTTT. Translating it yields CASSRGQAEEQPQHF.

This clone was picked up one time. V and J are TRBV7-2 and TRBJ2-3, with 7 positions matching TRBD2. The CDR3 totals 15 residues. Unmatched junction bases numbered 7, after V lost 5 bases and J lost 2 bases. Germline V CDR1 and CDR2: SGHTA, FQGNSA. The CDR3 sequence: CASSPTGGNTDTQYF. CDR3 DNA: TGTGCCAGCAGCCCGACCGGGGGGAACACAGATACGCAGTATTTT.